This record covers a single T cell receptor (beta chain). Its antigen is unknown. Per-nucleotide qualities are absent, and no much larger clonotype sits a single base away. The data originate from a study of blood T cell repertoires in COVID-19 (dated by TCRdb to the early 2020s). In the study overall: Samples covering the acute and convalescent phases of COVID-19 were provided by collaborators in the United States, Italy and Spain. Where available, HLA class I and class II types were taken from metadata supplied by the sample provider and were not determined by assay-based typing. Deeply sampled blood TCRbeta repertoires from subjects exposed to, actively infected with, or recovered from COVID-19 were included in the dataset. The prospective study material was composed of cDNA or gDNA derived from T cells, B-cell-depleted T cells, or PBMCs. Sample metadata almost always included a de-identified subject ID, COVID-19 status, age in years and sex. The repertoires were released in a freely available public database meant as a resource for research on the immune response to SARS-CoV-2. The samples were drawn from two sources: the first 160 participants of the ongoing ImmuneRACE study, and 950 to 1,500 subjects contributed by 6 global collaborators. The paper's findings and limits, for the study overall: Clinical and demographic metadata were provided uncurated, with the amount varying by source and participant.

TCRbeta CDR3 regions were amplified from genomic DNA using the immunoSEQ Assay, a bias-controlled multiplex PCR. From the authors' description of their analysis: Nucleated cell counts per sample were estimated from amplification of reference gene primers within the assay. Sequence reads were collapsed and filtered to measure the absolute abundance of every unique TCRbeta CDR3 rearrangement. For each sample, productive Simpson clonality was calculated as the square root of Simpson's diversity index over productive rearrangements. TCRdb mirrors the immuneACCESS table, restricted to in-frame sequences. Some clones are absent from its copies; in checked studies, under half trace to an unresolved V gene, and the reason for the others is unknown. The V and J calls and clone size come from that table; D and trimming were worked out from the DNA. The sample includes 55,000 to 80,000 clones, with 81% observed a single time. About 0.8% of the sample is held by the ten biggest clonotypes.

The collaborating institutions used their own protocols to collect whole blood in K2EDTA tubes. For TCRbeta analysis, collaborators shipped samples as frozen whole blood, isolated PBMCs, or DNA extracted from either of those sample types. Relative to germline, V is 8 bases shorter and J is 2 bases shorter, with 16 bases between their ends. As encoded in the germline V gene (reference sequence), CDR1 is LNHDA while CDR2 is SQIVND. Measured from the cysteine to the phenylalanine, the CDR3 is 14 residues long. Of all the DNA, just the CDR3 is kept, 42 bases in frame from base 1. Rearrangement joined TRBV19 to TRBJ2-7; the D gene remains uncertain. Specimen: peripheral blood. This sequence originates from a woman aged 70-85 years with acute or convalescent COVID-19. The CDR3: CASSLSNNPYEQYF. The nucleotide sequence reads TGTGCCAGTTCCCTCTCTAATAACCCCTACGAGCAGTACTTC.